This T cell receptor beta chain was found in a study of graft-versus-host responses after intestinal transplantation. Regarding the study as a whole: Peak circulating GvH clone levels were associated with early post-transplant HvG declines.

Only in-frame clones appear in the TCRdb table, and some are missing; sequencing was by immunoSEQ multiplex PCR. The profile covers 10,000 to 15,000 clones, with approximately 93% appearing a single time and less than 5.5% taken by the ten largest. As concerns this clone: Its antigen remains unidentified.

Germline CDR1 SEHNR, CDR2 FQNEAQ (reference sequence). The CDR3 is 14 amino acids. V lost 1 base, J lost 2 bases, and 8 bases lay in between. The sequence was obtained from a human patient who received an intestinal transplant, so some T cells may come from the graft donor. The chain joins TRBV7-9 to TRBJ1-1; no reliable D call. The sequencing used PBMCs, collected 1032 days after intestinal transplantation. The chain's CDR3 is CASSLEGRNTEAFF. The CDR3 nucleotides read TGTGCCAGCAGCTTAGAGGGCCGCAACACTGAAGCTTTCTTT. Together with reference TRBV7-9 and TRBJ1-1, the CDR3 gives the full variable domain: DTGVSQNPRHKITKRGQNVTFRCDPISEHNRLYWYRQTLGQGPEFLTYFQNEAQLEKSRLLSDRFSAERPKGSFSTLEIQRTEQGDSAMYLCASSLEGRNTEAFFGQGTRLTVV.